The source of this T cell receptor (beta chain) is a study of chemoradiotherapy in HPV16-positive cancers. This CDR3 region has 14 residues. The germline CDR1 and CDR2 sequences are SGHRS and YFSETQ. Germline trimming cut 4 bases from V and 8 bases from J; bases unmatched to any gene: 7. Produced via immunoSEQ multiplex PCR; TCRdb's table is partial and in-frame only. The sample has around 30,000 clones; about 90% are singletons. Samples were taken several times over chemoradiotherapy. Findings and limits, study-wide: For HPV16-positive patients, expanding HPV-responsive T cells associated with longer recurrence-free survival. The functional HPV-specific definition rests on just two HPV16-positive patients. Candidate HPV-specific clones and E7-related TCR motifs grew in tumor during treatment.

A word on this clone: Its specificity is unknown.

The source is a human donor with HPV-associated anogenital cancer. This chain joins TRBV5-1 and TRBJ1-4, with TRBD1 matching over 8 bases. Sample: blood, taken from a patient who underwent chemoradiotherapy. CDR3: CASSLTGVREKLFF. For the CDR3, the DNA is TGCGCCAGCAGCCTGACAGGGGTACGGGAAAAACTGTTTTTT.